The rows below give T cell receptor beta chains drawn from one sample of a study of cytomegalovirus exposure and HLA in healthy donors. Libraries were prepared by immunoSEQ multiplex PCR; TCRdb keeps only in-frame clonotypes and omits some of them. The table shows fewer than 150,000 clones, with just under 85% occurring only once. The specimen was PBMCs. The receptors shown here come from a man aged 35 to 55 in good health and CMV-seropositive. The CDR3 runs from the conserved cysteine through the conserved F or W. The D gene is left open where the match is weak. The size of a clone is reported for some rows only, either as once, few or many, or as a class for expanded clones.

>TRBJ2-3|TRBV10-3|-|-
CAISDLGAFTDTQYF
TGTGCCATCAGTGATCTAGGGGCCTTCACAGATACGCAGTATTTT
>TRBJ1-3|TRBV9|once|-
CASSVKGLFQTGNTIYF
TGTGCCAGCAGCGTAAAAGGACTATTCCAAACTGGAAACACCATATATTTT
>TRBJ1-6|TRBV7-6|-|TRBD1
CASSRGQGGSPLHF
TGTGCCAGCAGCCGGGGACAGGGCGGCTCACCCCTCCACTTT
>TRBJ1-1|TRBV28|-|-
CASYEIMNTEAFF
TGTGCCAGCTACGAGATCATGAACACTGAAGCTTTCTTT
>TRBJ1-1|TRBV5-1|-|-
CASSFQQRPSNTEAFF
TGCGCCAGCAGCTTCCAACAGAGACCTTCGAACACTGAAGCTTTCTTT
>TRBJ1-1|TRBV5-1|-|TRBD1
CASSRGQGNTEAFF
TGCGCCAGCAGCCGGGGACAGGGGAACACTGAAGCTTTCTTT
>TRBJ2-1|TRBV9|-|-
CASSVRGTNEQFF
TGTGCCAGCAGCGTACGCGGGACCAATGAGCAGTTCTTC
>TRBJ1-4|TRBV29-1|once|TRBD1
CSATGVTNEKLFF
TGCAGCGCCACAGGGGTAACTAATGAAAAACTGTTTTTT
>TRBJ1-2|TRBV15|-|TRBD1
CATSPVGTGGYGYTF
TGTGCCACCAGCCCCGTCGGGACAGGGGGCTATGGCTACACCTTC
>TRBJ2-7|TRBV7-3|-|-
CASSPRGTYEQYF
TGTGCCAGCAGCCCAAGGGGGACCTACGAGCAGTACTTC
>TRBJ2-5|TRBV5-1|-|-
CASSLPEGRDQETQYF
TGCGCCAGCAGCTTACCGGAGGGAAGGGACCAAGAGACCCAGTACTTC
>TRBJ2-7|TRBV5-4|-|-
CASSLSGSRVIPPLTYEQYF
TGTGCCAGCAGCTTGTCTGGCAGTCGGGTAATTCCTCCCCTAACCTACGAGCAGTACTTC
>TRBJ2-7|TRBV5-1|-|TRBD1
CASSSRDRAPRSSYEQYF
TGCGCCAGCAGCTCCCGGGACAGGGCCCCCCGCTCTTCCTACGAGCAGTACTTC
>TRBJ1-6|TRBV6-4|-|-
CASSAGGRGSPLHF
TGTGCCAGCAGTGCGGGAGGAAGAGGTTCACCCCTCCACTTT
>TRBJ2-7|TRBV7-8|-|-
CASSLGPLNEQYF
TGTGCCAGCAGCTTAGGTCCCCTTAACGAGCAGTACTTC
>TRBJ2-7|TRBV30|-|-
CAWSVSGAPYEQYF
TGTGCCTGGAGTGTATCAGGTGCTCCCTACGAGCAGTACTTC
>TRBJ2-3|TRBV5-1|-|TRBD2
CASSLGGLAGVLDTQYF
TGCGCCAGCAGCTTGGGTGGACTAGCGGGAGTTCTAGATACGCAGTATTTT
>TRBJ1-1|TRBV2|-|-
CASDLLNTEAFF
TGTGCCAGCGATCTATTGAACACTGAAGCTTTCTTT
>TRBJ2-1|TRBV7-6|-|-
CASSLALGAGRNEQFF
TGTGCCAGCAGCTTAGCGCTGGGGGCGGGTCGGAATGAGCAGTTCTTC
>TRBJ1-1|TRBV4-3|-|TRBD1
CASSTGTVNTEAFF
TGCGCCAGCAGTACCGGGACAGTGAACACTGAAGCTTTCTTT
>TRBJ1-5|TRBV13|-|TRBD1
CASTDRGSNQPQHF
TGTGCCAGCACGGACAGGGGGAGCAATCAGCCCCAGCATTTT
>TRBJ1-2|TRBV18|-|TRBD1
CASSPDRNYGYTF
TGTGCCAGCTCACCGGACAGGAACTATGGCTACACCTTC
>TRBJ1-1|TRBV5-1|-|-
CASSLSQYTEAFF
TGCGCCAGCAGCTTGTCACAGTACACTGAAGCTTTCTTT
>TRBJ2-2|TRBV10-3|-|-
CAIRIQGDGNTGELFF
TGTGCCATCAGGATACAGGGTGATGGGAACACCGGGGAGCTGTTTTTT
>TRBJ2-5|TRBV7-9|-|TRBD2
CASSSTAGGPKETQYF
TGTGCCAGCAGCTCAACAGCGGGGGGGCCGAAAGAGACCCAGTACTTC
>TRBJ2-7|TRBV27|-|TRBD1
CASSQRGGQGPYEQYF
TGTGCCAGCAGTCAAAGAGGGGGACAGGGACCCTACGAGCAGTACTTC
>TRBJ1-6|TRBV19|-|-
CASSTRSNSPLHF
TGTGCCAGTAGTACCCGGAGTAATTCACCCCTCCACTTT
>TRBJ1-5|TRBV4-1|few|-
CASSPPGELNNQPQHF
TGCGCCAGCAGCCCCCCTGGTGAACTAAACAATCAGCCCCAGCATTTT
>TRBJ1-2|TRBV7-2|few|TRBD1
CASSLVVQGAVGYTF
TGTGCCAGCAGCTTAGTGGTACAGGGGGCGGTTGGCTACACCTTC
>TRBJ2-2|TRBV5-1|once|-
CASSLAQGSGELFF
TGCGCCAGCAGCTTGGCCCAGGGTTCCGGGGAGCTGTTTTTT
>TRBJ2-3|TRBV5-6|-|TRBD1
CASSGDRGWTDTQYF
TGTGCCAGCAGCGGCGACAGGGGATGGACAGATACGCAGTATTTT
>TRBJ1-1|TRBV13|-|-
CASSLGRDTEAFF
TGTGCCAGCAGCTTAGGGCGAGACACTGAAGCTTTCTTT
>TRBJ1-5|TRBV7-6|once|TRBD1
CASSLGTGGGNQPQHF
TGTGCCAGCAGCTTGGGGACAGGGGGCGGTAATCAGCCCCAGCACTTT